The entry below describes one T cell receptor (beta chain). Blood sampling was done at baseline, cycle 4 day 1, and cycle 7 day 1. The sample comes from a study of OX40 agonist ivuxolimab in advanced cancers. Overall study: Patients received ivuxolimab, an intravenous treatment, every 2 weeks at 0.01 to 10 mg/kg.

Profiled with immunoSEQ multiplex PCR; TCRdb holds only in-frame clones, not every one. The data hold about 31,000 clones, with approximately 91% observed a single time. Germline assignment: CDR1 PRHDT and CDR2 FYEKMQ (reference sequence). V gave up 8 bases and J gave up 7 bases, with 12 bases separating them. There are 13 residues in the CDR3. Sequencing used CD4+ or CD8+ T cells sorted from blood, obtained in a trial of the OX40 agonist ivuxolimab. The gene calls are TRBV13 and TRBJ1-6; D possibly corresponds to TRBD1 (5 bases). The TCR comes from an adult with an advanced solid tumor such as melanoma, head and neck, liver or kidney cancer. As DNA, the CDR3 is TGTGCCAGCCGGGGGACTGTAAATTCACCCCTCCACTTT. Encoded protein: CASRGTVNSPLHF. Together with reference TRBV13 and TRBJ1-6, the CDR3 gives the full variable domain: AAGVIQSPRHLIKEKRETATLKCYPIPRHDTVYWYQQGPGQDPQFLISFYEKMQSDKGSIPDRFSAQQFSDYHSELNMSSLELGDSALYFCASRGTVNSPLHFGNGTRLTVT.